The clone carrying this T cell receptor beta chain was observed a single time. V was cut by 1 base and J by 1 base, with 5 bases left in between. CDR1 and CDR2 from the germline V gene are SGHNT and YYREEE (reference sequence). The CDR3 totals 13 residues. TCRdb's copy holds only in-frame clones and misses some; the assay was immunoSEQ multiplex PCR. Of about 150,000 clones listed, 91% are singletons. This sample was taken from a study of control samples from healthy donors and cancer patients. The chain combines TRBV5-4 with TRBJ1-1; no reliable D call. Sequenced material: blood. The TCR originated in a man aged 25-45 years in good health. The CDR3 DNA follows: TGTGCCAGCAGCTTGAAGGGGAACACTGAAGCTTTCTTT. It codes for CASSLKGNTEAFF.